This TCR beta chain was captured by sequencing in a study of CD8+ T cells in alopecia areata. Study-wide points: Scalp sample sequencing also detects resident alphabeta T cells of normal skin.

The sample's treatment: oral pan-JAK inhibitor, 5-10 mg twice daily. It was from alopecia areata patients that lesional scalp punch biopsies and peripheral blood were collected. Sequencing used cDNA as its template, made by extracting RNA and reverse transcribing it. TCRdb keeps only in-frame clones here, not all; method: immunoSEQ multiplex PCR. Of 200,000 to 250,000 clones in the sample, approximately 72% were seen once. As to this clone: Its target is unknown.

The CDR3 spans 12 residues. The V end lost 1 base, the J end lost 11 bases, and 12 bases lay between the germline ends. In germline, CDR1 is SGHDT, CDR2 YYEEEE. The starting material was CD4+ T cells sorted from blood, obtained between weeks 43 and 45, from a patient treated with tofacitinib. The sequence was obtained from a human donor with alopecia areata. The rearrangement uses TRBV5-6 and TRBJ1-1; the D gene is possibly TRBD1 (6 bases). The CDR3 loop is CASSLRRGDAFF. CDR3 sequence (DNA): TGTGCCAGCAGCTTGAGGAGGGGGGACGCTTTCTTT.